Following are 12 T cell receptor beta chains from one sample sequenced in a study of T cell responses to AZD1222 COVID-19 vaccine. Measured with immunoSEQ multiplex PCR; TCRdb has only the in-frame clones, and not every one. The sample carries approximately 100,000 clones, less than 90% recorded once. The input for sequencing was peripheral blood, taken on day 0 of AZD1222 vaccination. These receptors all come from an adult in good health.

This clone was recorded only once. The rearrangement joins TRBV5-1 to TRBJ2-5; 8 nucleotides agree with TRBD1. The CDR3 runs to 15 residues. Losses at the gene ends were 3 bases for V and 5 bases for J; bases not matched to a gene: 9. CDR1 and CDR2 from the germline V gene are SGHRS and YFSETQ. This chain's CDR3 is CASSSLPGGAETQYF. Written as DNA, the CDR3 is TGCGCCAGCAGCTCACTGCCAGGGGGCGCGGAGACCCAGTACTTC.

This clone was seen more than once but under ten times. The chain couples TRBV28 to TRBJ1-2; unclear D gene. The germline V gene has CDR1 MDHEN and CDR2 SYDVKM. The CDR3 consists of 17 residues. The V and J ends lost 5 bases and 2 bases respectively, with 21 bases between them. The chain's CDR3 is CASSPRPMTAGNYGYTF. The CDR3 DNA sequence: TGTGCCAGCAGTCCCCGCCCCATGACGGCAGGAAACTATGGCTACACCTTC.

This chain uses TRBV11-3 with TRBJ2-1; D perhaps matches TRBD1 (5 bases). V was clipped by 8 bases and J by 4 bases, with 15 bases between them. The CDR3 sequence is 14 residues long. The germline V gene has CDR1 SGHNT and CDR2 YENEEA. The CDR3 sequence: CASSPVRGYNEQFF. The CDR3 DNA reads TGTGCCAGCTCCCCTGTAAGGGGTTACAATGAGCAGTTCTTC.

V gene TRBV18 combines with J gene TRBJ2-2; 11 bases map to TRBD1. The CDR3 has 16 residues. From germline, CDR1 is KGHSH and CDR2 LQKENI. Trimming cost V 5 bases and J 6 bases; bases outside gene matches: 8. Here the CDR3 reads CASSIGQGAAAGELFF. As DNA, the CDR3 is TGTGCCAGCTCAATCGGACAGGGGGCGGCGGCCGGGGAGCTGTTTTTT.

CDR3 protein: CASRSGLETQYF. The CDR3, as DNA: TGTGCCAGCAGATCAGGGCTTGAGACCCAGTACTTC. The chain carries TRBV6-5 and TRBJ2-5; a weak D match, TRBD1 (5 bases). The CDR3 has 12 amino acids. The germline V gene encodes CDR1 MNHEY and CDR2 SVGAGI. Trimming pared 6 bases from V and 5 bases from J, leaving 10 bases between.

The genes are TRBV28 and TRBJ2-7; possibly TRBD2 for D (5 bases). Germline values: CDR1 MDHEN, CDR2 SYDVKM. The V end lost 8 bases, the J end lost 7 bases, and 15 bases lay between the germline ends. CDR3 length equals 12 residues. The CDR3 protein is CASEGSSGEQYF. CDR3 nucleotides: TGTGCCAGCGAGGGCTCCTCGGGGGAGCAGTACTTC. Complete variable domain (other parts from reference TRBV28 and TRBJ2-7): DVKVTQSSRYLVKRTGEKVFLECVQDMDHENMFWYRQDPGLGLRLIYFSYDVKMKEKGDIPEGYSVSREKKERFSLILESASTNQTSMYLCASEGSSGEQYFGPGTRLTVT.

This clone appeared once. The V gene is TRBV4-1, the J gene TRBJ1-5; D unresolved. Looked up from germline, CDR1 is MGHRA and CDR2 is YSYEKL. V was shortened by 1 base and J by 11 bases, with 15 bases between the two germline ends. This CDR3 has 14 residues. The CDR3 DNA is TGCGCCAGCAGCCAAGTTCTCGGGGTGGGCGCCCAGCATTTT. This translates into CASSQVLGVGAQHF.

The J gene is TRBJ2-3, the V gene TRBV24-1; a possible D gene is TRBD1 (6 bases). Trimming shortened V by 2 bases and J by 6 bases, and 20 bases separated the two germline ends. The CDR3 sequence is 17 residues long. CDR1 KGHDR and CDR2 SFDVKD come from the germline V gene. The chain's CDR3 is CATSDSHGGFFGDTQYF. CDR3 coding DNA: TGTGCCACCAGTGATTCACATGGGGGCTTCTTTGGGGATACGCAGTATTTT.

The CDR3 reads CASSHQQGAPGYTF. CDR3 DNA sequence: TGTGCCAGCAGCCATCAGCAGGGGGCTCCTGGCTACACCTTC. The rearrangement joins TRBV3-1 (or the pseudogene TRBV3-2) to TRBJ1-2; TRBD1 matches at 8 bases. The CDR3 spans 14 residues. Per germline, CDR1 LGHDT and CDR2 YNNKEL (reference sequence). V trimming: 3 bases; J trimming: 7 bases; junction bases outside the gene matches: 7.

This clone was counted a single time. This chain links TRBV28 with TRBJ2-7; no reliable D call. The CDR3 covers 18 residues. Trimming left V 7 bases short and J 1 base short, with 26 bases between. Per the germline V gene, CDR1 is MDHEN and CDR2 is SYDVKM. DNA of the CDR3: TGTGCCAGCAATAAAAACCACTTCGGCCCTTTGAGGTCCTACGAGCAGTACTTC. It translates to CASNKNHFGPLRSYEQYF.

This chain uses TRBV18 with TRBJ1-2; D gene ambiguous. The CDR3 runs 14 residues. With 2 bases removed from V and 0 bases from J, the gap between germline ends came to 7 bases. Germline V lookup: CDR1 KGHSH, CDR2 LQKENI. CDR3 sequence: CASSPVDANYGYTF. CDR3 DNA: TGTGCCAGCTCACCAGTAGACGCTAACTATGGCTACACCTTC.

The chain carries TRBV10-3 and TRBJ2-2, with 13 nucleotides matching TRBD2. V lost 6 bases, J lost 2 bases, and 3 bases stayed unmatched. The germline gives CDR1 ENHRY, CDR2 SYGVKD. The CDR3 runs 16 residues. The CDR3 DNA is TGTGCCATCAGGGGGACTAGCGGGATAAACACCGGGGAGCTGTTTTTT. Amino acid sequence: CAIRGTSGINTGELFF.